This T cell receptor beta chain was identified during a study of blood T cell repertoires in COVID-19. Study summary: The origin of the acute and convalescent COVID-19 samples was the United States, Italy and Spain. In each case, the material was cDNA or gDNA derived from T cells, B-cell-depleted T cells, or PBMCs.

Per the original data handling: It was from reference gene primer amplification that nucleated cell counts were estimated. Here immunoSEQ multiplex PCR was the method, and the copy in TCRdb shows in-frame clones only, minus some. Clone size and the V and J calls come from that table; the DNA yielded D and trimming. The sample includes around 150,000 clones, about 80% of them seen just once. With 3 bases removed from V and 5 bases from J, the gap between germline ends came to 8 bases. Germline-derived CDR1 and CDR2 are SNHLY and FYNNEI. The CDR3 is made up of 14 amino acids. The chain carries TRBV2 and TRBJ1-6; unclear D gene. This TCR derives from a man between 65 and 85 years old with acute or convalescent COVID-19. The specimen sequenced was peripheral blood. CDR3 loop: CASSDQANNSPLHF. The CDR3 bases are TGTGCCAGCAGTGACCAGGCAAATAATTCACCCCTCCACTTT.